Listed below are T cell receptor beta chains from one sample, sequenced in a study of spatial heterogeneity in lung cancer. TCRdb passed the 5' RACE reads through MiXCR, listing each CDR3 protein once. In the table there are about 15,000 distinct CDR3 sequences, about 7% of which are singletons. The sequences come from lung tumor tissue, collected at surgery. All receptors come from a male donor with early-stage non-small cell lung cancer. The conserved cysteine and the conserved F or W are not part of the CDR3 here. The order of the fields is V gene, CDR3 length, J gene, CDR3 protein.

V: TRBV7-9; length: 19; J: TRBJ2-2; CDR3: ASSLGSLAWDRGPNTGELF
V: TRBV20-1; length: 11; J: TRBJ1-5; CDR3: SARDQGDQPQH
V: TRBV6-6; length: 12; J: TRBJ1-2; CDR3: ASSYSDRSGGYT
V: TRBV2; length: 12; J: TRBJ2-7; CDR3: ASSAGPKNYEQY
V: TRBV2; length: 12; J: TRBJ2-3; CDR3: ASSDLRASDTQY
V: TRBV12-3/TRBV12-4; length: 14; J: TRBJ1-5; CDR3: ASSTDRGGNNQPQH
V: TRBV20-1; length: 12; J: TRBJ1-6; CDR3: SATTQGRRSPLH
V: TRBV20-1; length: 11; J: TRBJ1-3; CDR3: SASEGSGNTIY
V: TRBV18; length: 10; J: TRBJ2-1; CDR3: ASSRTVNEQF
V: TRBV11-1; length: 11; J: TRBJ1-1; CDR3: ASSRRENTEAF
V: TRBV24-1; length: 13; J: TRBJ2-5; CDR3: ATSDLGPRGQTQY
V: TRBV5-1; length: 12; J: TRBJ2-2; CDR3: ASSPEGTPGELF
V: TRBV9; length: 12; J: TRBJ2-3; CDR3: ASSRTGGTDTQY
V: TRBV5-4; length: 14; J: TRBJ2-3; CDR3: ASSLRRGTRTDTQY
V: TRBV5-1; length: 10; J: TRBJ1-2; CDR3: ASSETNYGYT
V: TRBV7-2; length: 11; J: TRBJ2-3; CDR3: ASSFQGSDTQY
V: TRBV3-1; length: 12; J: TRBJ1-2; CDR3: ASSQDHGVDGYT
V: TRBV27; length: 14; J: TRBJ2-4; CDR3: ASSFLSGSGPNIQY
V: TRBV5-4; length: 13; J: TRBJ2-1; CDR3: ASSPPWGFNNEQF
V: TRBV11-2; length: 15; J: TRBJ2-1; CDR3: ASSLGLGGGGYNEQF
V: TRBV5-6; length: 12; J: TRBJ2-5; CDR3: ASSRRSYQETQY
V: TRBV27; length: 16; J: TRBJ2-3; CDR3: ASSAHLLAGGLTDTQY
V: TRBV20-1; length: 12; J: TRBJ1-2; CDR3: SAEPDRLGYGYT
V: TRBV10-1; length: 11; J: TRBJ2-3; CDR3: ASQLAGADTQY
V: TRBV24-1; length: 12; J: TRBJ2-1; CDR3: ATNAGGFINEQF
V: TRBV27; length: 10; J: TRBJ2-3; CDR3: ATQGGADTQY
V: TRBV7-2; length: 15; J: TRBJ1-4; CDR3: ASSRRQGARDNEKLF
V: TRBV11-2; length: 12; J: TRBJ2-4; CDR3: ASSPDSGQNIQY
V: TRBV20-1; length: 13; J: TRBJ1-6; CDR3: SAPRRQGQYSPLH
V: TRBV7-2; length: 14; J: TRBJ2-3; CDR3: ASSLVASGSTDTQY
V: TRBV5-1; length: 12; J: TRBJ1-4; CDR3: ASSPTEGNEKLF
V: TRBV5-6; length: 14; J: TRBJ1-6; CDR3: ASSPTGELGTAPLH
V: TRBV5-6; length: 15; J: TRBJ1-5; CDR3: ASSLGALTGGNQPQH
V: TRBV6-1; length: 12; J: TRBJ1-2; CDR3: ASDDNTGLYGYT
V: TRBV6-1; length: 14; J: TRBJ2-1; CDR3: ASSEAPRPPHNEQF
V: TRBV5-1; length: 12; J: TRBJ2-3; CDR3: ASSLAEFTDTQY
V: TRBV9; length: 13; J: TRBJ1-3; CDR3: ASTAGGRAGNTIY
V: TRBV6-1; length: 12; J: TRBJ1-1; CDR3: ASSPGRVNTEAF